Following are 21 T cell receptor beta chains from one sample sequenced in a study of T cell responses to AZD1222 COVID-19 vaccine. Sequencing used immunoSEQ multiplex PCR; TCRdb keeps in-frame clones, though not all of them. The table records 140,000 or so clones, approximately 90% of them present only once. The sample in question was peripheral blood, obtained on day 0 of AZD1222 vaccination. These TCRs come from an adult in good health.

This chain uses TRBV27 with TRBJ2-1; D ambiguous. V was pared by 3 bases and J by 2 bases, with 8 bases between. The germline V gene encodes CDR1 MNHEY and CDR2 SMNVEV (reference sequence). The length of the CDR3 is 14 residues. The CDR3 reads CASSFNKAYNEQFF. The CDR3 nucleotides read TGTGCCAGCAGTTTTAATAAAGCCTACAATGAGCAGTTCTTC.

V and J are TRBV28 and TRBJ2-5, with TRBD2 matching 10 bases. V lost 7 bases and J lost 2; bases outside the gene matches: 10. This CDR3 is 16 amino acids long. Germline lookup yields CDR1 MDHEN and CDR2 SYDVKM. The DNA of the CDR3 is TGTGCCAGCACGGGCGGCGGAGCGGGGGGGCAAGAGACCCAGTACTTC. Protein sequence: CASTGGGAGGQETQYF. Full variable domain (missing parts from reference TRBV28 and TRBJ2-5): DVKVTQSSRYLVKRTGEKVFLECVQDMDHENMFWYRQDPGLGLRLIYFSYDVKMKEKGDIPEGYSVSREKKERFSLILESASTNQTSMYLCASTGGGAGGQETQYFGPGTRLLVL.

As for this clone: At one end the junction does not follow the germline gene, possibly because of a read error. V gene TRBV20-1 combines with J gene TRBJ2-3, with 10 bases aligning to TRBD2. Germline lookup yields CDR1 DFQATT and CDR2 SNEGSKA (reference sequence). The CDR3 has 10 residues. Here the CDR3 DNA reads TGCAGTGCTAGAGCCGGGACTAGCGACTTT. Translated: CSARAGTSDF.

This clone was found once. Different DNA sequences within this sample yield the same CDR3. J is TRBJ2-1 and V is TRBV12-3 or TRBV12-4; D unclear. This CDR3 spans 12 amino acids. The germline V and J ends were trimmed by 6 bases and 10 bases, with 13 bases remaining between them. CDR3 nucleotide sequence: TGTGCCAGCAGCCCCGCCGGTGGGGAGCAGTTCTTC. This encodes CASSPAGGEQFF.

The chain carries TRBV24-1 and TRBJ2-1, with D possibly TRBD2 on 6 matching bases. The germline CDR1 and CDR2 sequences are KGHDR and SFDVKD. This CDR3 contains 13 residues. With 3 bases removed from V and 9 bases from J, the gap between germline ends came to 11 bases. The CDR3, as DNA: TGTGCCACCAGTGATGGGGGACTTGGTGAGCAGTTCTTC. Its translation: CATSDGGLGEQFF.

Here the CDR3 reads CASALGGGSRETQYF. In DNA form, the CDR3 reads TGTGCTAGTGCCTTAGGCGGGGGCTCTAGGGAGACCCAGTACTTC. This rearrangement joins TRBV12-5 to TRBJ2-5; a possible D gene is TRBD2 (7 bases). CDR3 length equals 15 residues. V lost 7 bases to trimming and J lost 5 bases, with 20 bases between them. Germline CDR1 is LGHNT and CDR2 is FRNRAP.

CDR3: CATSSSGRETGELFF. The CDR3 DNA sequence: TGTGCCACCAGCAGTAGCGGGAGGGAAACCGGGGAGCTGTTTTTT. The chain has TRBV24-1 and TRBJ2-2; 11 bases map to TRBD2. The trim removed 7 bases at V and 5 bases at J, leaving 5 bases unmatched. Germline CDR1 reads KGHDR; CDR2 reads SFDVKD. The length of the CDR3 is 15 residues.

The chain carries TRBV27 and TRBJ2-2; D uncertain. Per the germline V gene, CDR1 is MNHEY and CDR2 is SMNVEV (reference sequence). The CDR3 runs to 15 residues. Trimming shortened V by 3 bases and J by 2 bases, and 10 bases separated the two germline ends. CDR3 in amino acids: CASSFGGSNTGELFF. CDR3 DNA sequence: TGTGCCAGCAGTTTTGGTGGCAGTAACACCGGGGAGCTGTTTTTT.

The chain recombines TRBV28 with TRBJ1-5; D is ambiguous. CDR1 is MDHEN, CDR2 SYDVKM, per germline. The CDR3 is 17 residues long. Trimming stripped 5 bases from V and 0 bases from J, with 17 bases between. The CDR3 spells CASSPRGHWDSNQPQHF. The CDR3 DNA follows: TGTGCCAGCAGTCCCCGCGGCCACTGGGATAGCAATCAGCCCCAGCATTTT.

V and J are TRBV29-1 and TRBJ2-7, with D perhaps matching TRBD1 (6 bases). Trimming pared 2 bases from V and 5 bases from J, leaving 13 bases between. Germline V gives CDR1 SQVTM, CDR2 ANQGSEA. The CDR3 loop spans 13 amino acids. CDR3 loop: CSVEYGTINEQYF. For the CDR3, the DNA is TGCAGCGTTGAATACGGGACAATCAACGAGCAGTACTTC.

The chain is built from TRBV28 and TRBJ1-1; the D is unclear. The germline V gene has CDR1 MDHEN and CDR2 SYDVKM. The CDR3 is 12 amino acids. V was shortened by 5 bases and J by 0 bases, with 4 bases between the two germline ends. Written as DNA, the CDR3 is TGTGCCAGCAGTAGGGTGAACACTGAAGCTTTCTTT. Protein sequence: CASSRVNTEAFF.

The chain recombines TRBV10-3 with TRBJ1-1; possibly TRBD1 for D (5 bases). Germline V gene sequence: CDR1 ENHRY, CDR2 SYGVKD. V lost 4 bases and J lost 0, with 9 bases in between. The CDR3 is 14 amino acids. The CDR3 nucleotides read TGTGCCATCAGTGGGGGGGGGATGAACACTGAAGCTTTCTTT. Its translation: CAISGGGMNTEAFF.

The chain recombines TRBV19 with TRBJ2-4, with D possibly called TRBD1 or TRBD2 (5 bases each). The germline V gene encodes CDR1 LNHDA and CDR2 SQIVND (reference sequence). CDR3 length: 14 residues. V was trimmed by 6 bases and J by 0 bases, leaving 9 bases between them. The CDR3 here is CASRGPLAKNIQYF. DNA for the CDR3: TGTGCCAGTAGGGGACCTTTAGCCAAAAACATTCAGTACTTC.

V gene TRBV2 combines with J gene TRBJ2-7; TRBD2 matches at 8 bases. Germline V lookup: CDR1 SNHLY, CDR2 FYNNEI. The junction had 11 bases not matched to a gene; V was cut back by 6 bases and J by 7 bases. The CDR3 has 14 residues. CDR3 nucleotides: TGTGCCAGCAGAAACCCGGGGGGGGTTAGGGAGCAGTACTTC. Its protein product is CASRNPGGVREQYF.

The gene calls are TRBV7-6 and TRBJ1-6, with 7 positions matching TRBD1. The junction had 7 bases not matched to a gene; V was cut back by 4 bases and J by 7 bases. The CDR3 length is 15 residues. The germline V gene has CDR1 SGHVS and CDR2 FNYEAQ. The CDR3 nucleotides are TGTGCCAGCAGCTCGAGACAGGGTGAAAATTCACCCCTCCACTTT. As protein: CASSSRQGENSPLHF.

V is TRBV10-3 and J is TRBJ2-7; TRBD2 matches 7 bases. The germline V gene encodes CDR1 ENHRY and CDR2 SYGVKD. J gave up 0 bases and V 2 bases, and 19 bases lay outside the gene matches. The CDR3 has 20 residues. The CDR3 protein is CAISENLGGLGPPSSYEQYF. The CDR3 nucleotides read TGTGCCATCAGTGAGAATCTGGGTGGACTAGGTCCCCCGAGCTCCTACGAGCAGTACTTC.

The rearrangement joins TRBV6-1 to TRBJ1-2; tentative D call: TRBD1 (6 bases). Trimming removed 4 bases from V and 0 bases from J, with 15 bases in between. Germline V gene data show CDR1 as MNHNS and CDR2 as SASEGT. The CDR3 has 16 residues. CDR3 loop: CASSASGTLANYGYTF. Here the CDR3 DNA reads TGTGCCAGCAGTGCCTCCGGGACACTCGCTAACTATGGCTACACCTTC.

The V and J genes are TRBV11-3 and TRBJ2-3; the D call may be TRBD1 or TRBD2 (6 bases each). Trimming left V 3 bases short and J 2 bases short, with 21 bases between. CDR1 and CDR2 from the germline V gene are SGHNT and YENEEA. The CDR3 contains 18 residues. As DNA, the CDR3 is TGTGCCAGCAGCTTGGGGGGCCTAGAGGGAGGCAACACAGATACGCAGTATTTT. The encoded protein is CASSLGGLEGGNTDTQYF.

This chain connects TRBV19 to TRBJ2-2; possible D gene TRBD1, 6 bases. Trimming pared 7 bases from V and 0 bases from J, leaving 18 bases between. From germline, CDR1 is LNHDA and CDR2 SQIVND (reference sequence). The length of the CDR3 is 17 residues. CDR3 in amino acids: CASTRFGTLTNTGELFF. The CDR3 coding sequence is TGTGCCAGTACCCGCTTCGGGACACTTACGAACACCGGGGAGCTGTTTTTT.

J is TRBJ2-2 and V is TRBV25-1; the match to TRBD2 covers 12 bases. The V gene's germline CDR1 is MGHDK and CDR2 SYGVNS. Trimming removed 2 bases from V and 4 bases from J; junction bases left unmatched: 8. The CDR3 runs 18 residues. CDR3: CASSEPLAGGHGTGELFF. CDR3 bases: TGTGCCAGCAGTGAACCTCTAGCGGGAGGGCATGGCACCGGGGAGCTGTTTTTT.

The V and J genes are TRBV10-1 and TRBJ2-1; TRBD1 aligns across 7 bases. CDR3 length: 15 amino acids. CDR1 is WNHNN, CDR2 SYGVQD, per germline (reference sequence). With 2 bases clipped from V and 3 bases from J, the junction kept 4 bases outside the gene matches. The CDR3 here is CASSEVAGGYNEQFF. The DNA of the CDR3 is TGCGCCAGCAGTGAGGTAGCAGGGGGCTACAATGAGCAGTTCTTC.